This T cell receptor (beta chain) was documented in a study of cytomegalovirus exposure and HLA in healthy donors. Across the whole study: A preliminary data release comprised 80 million to 95 million unique TCRs obtained from HLA-typed donors.

Researchers ran the PCR with 60 Vbeta and 13 Jbeta primers. This table comes from immunoSEQ multiplex PCR, and its TCRdb copy is limited to in-frame clones, with some not included. The table lists 120,000 to 150,000 clones, 80% to 90% of them singletons. The CDR3 contains 14 residues. V was pared by 3 bases and J by 4 bases, with 12 bases between. Germline assignment: CDR1 SGDLS and CDR2 YYNGEE. The clonotype comes from a boy aged 2 to 10 in good health and CMV-seronegative. The rearrangement links TRBV9 to TRBJ2-3; D is unclear. Sequences were obtained from PBMCs. The CDR3 nucleotides read TGTGCCAGCAGCGAGCCTGGTATGGCAGATACGCAGTATTTT. It codes for CASSEPGMADTQYF.